The 32 T cell receptor beta chains listed next were all sequenced from one sample in a study of blood T cell repertoires in COVID-19. The repertoire was sequenced with immunoSEQ multiplex PCR; TCRdb's copy has only in-frame clones and lacks some. The sample includes around 270,000 clones, around 82% of them seen just once. Sequenced: peripheral blood. These receptors were obtained from a human donor with COVID-19, enrolled during active disease. The donor label of this sample is uncertain.

This clone has only a few counts. V and J are TRBV29-1 and TRBJ1-1; 8 nucleotides agree with TRBD1. The CDR3 covers 13 residues. Trimming at V came to 7 bases and at J to 1 base, leaving 5 bases not matched to a gene. Looked up from germline, CDR1 is SQVTM and CDR2 is ANQGSEA. CDR3 in DNA: TGCAGCGGCCTAACAGGGGGGAACACTGAAGCTTTCTTT. Residues: CSGLTGGNTEAFF.

This clone was seen once. This CDR3 reads CASSEGRSSGANVLTF. CDR3 bases: TGTGCCAGCAGTGAGGGGCGGAGCTCTGGGGCCAACGTCCTGACTTTC. This sequence joins TRBV6-1 and TRBJ2-6; TRBD1 is a possible D gene (5 bases). CDR1 and CDR2 from the germline V gene are MNHNS and SASEGT. This CDR3 is 16 amino acids long. V lost 3 bases and J 0 bases, leaving 9 bases between the germline ends.

The V call is TRBV7-9, the J call TRBJ2-2; 7 bases line up with TRBD2. The J segment lost 5 bases and the V segment lost 3 bases, leaving 9 bases of the junction unmatched. From germline, CDR1 is SEHNR and CDR2 FQNEAQ (reference sequence). The CDR3 has 16 amino acids. The CDR3 DNA reads TGTGCCAGCAGCTTTAGCGGGCTGGTGGGGACCGGGGAGCTGTTTTTT. Protein product: CASSFSGLVGTGELFF.

The V and J genes are TRBV9 and TRBJ1-1; possible D gene TRBD1, 6 bases. CDR3 length: 16 residues. Trimming removed 3 bases from V and 1 base from J, with 16 bases in between. Germline CDR1 and CDR2: SGDLS and YYNGEE. In DNA form, the CDR3 reads TGTGCCAGCAGCGCTACTCTCAGGGGAGCGAACACTGAAGCTTTCTTT. It encodes CASSATLRGANTEAFF.

This clone was observed once. The rearrangement links TRBV28 to TRBJ1-2; 7 bases map to TRBD1. Germline CDR1 MDHEN, CDR2 SYDVKM. The V segment lost 6 bases and the J segment 3 bases; nucleotides outside the gene matches: 10. The CDR3 sequence is 15 residues long. DNA of the CDR3: TGTGCCAGCAGAACACCCGGGACAGTGGACTATGGCTACACCTTC. It yields the protein CASRTPGTVDYGYTF.

This clone was seen only a few times. The chain employs TRBV4-3 and TRBJ2-7, with 8 nucleotides matching TRBD2. Germline lookup yields CDR1 LGHNA and CDR2 YSLEER. The V segment lost 4 bases and the J segment 2 bases; nucleotides outside the gene matches: 4. This CDR3 is 14 amino acids long. The CDR3 nucleotides are TGCGCCAGCAGCCTCTCGGGACTAGCCTACGAGCAGTACTTC. Protein product: CASSLSGLAYEQYF.

This clone was seen once. The chain recombines TRBV7-3 with TRBJ1-1; D may be TRBD1 (6 bases). This CDR3 has 14 amino acids. Trimming removed 2 bases at V and 2 bases at J, with 9 bases between. The germline V gene has CDR1 SGHTA and CDR2 FQGTGA. CDR3 in DNA: TGTGCCAGCAGCTTACTAGGGGGAAACACTGAAGCTTTCTTT. Residues: CASSLLGGNTEAFF.

The CDR3 here is CASSVGWSSGRDVGSYEQYF. CDR3 DNA: TGTGCCAGCAGCGTAGGATGGTCTAGCGGGAGGGACGTTGGGTCCTACGAGCAGTACTTC. The V gene is TRBV9, the J gene TRBJ2-7; 12 bases match TRBD2. J lost 1 base, V lost 0 bases, and 14 bases had no gene match. The CDR3 consists of 20 residues. Germline loops: CDR1 SGDLS, CDR2 YYNGEE.

CDR3 residues: CASSERTGADTEAFF. CDR3 bases: TGTGCCAGCAGTGAGAGGACAGGGGCGGACACTGAAGCTTTCTTT. The chain is built from TRBV6-1 and TRBJ1-1; 9 bases are shared with TRBD1. Germline CDR1 reads MNHNS; CDR2 reads SASEGT. The junction had 5 bases not matched to a gene; V was cut back by 3 bases and J by 3 bases. This CDR3 is built from 15 residues.

The chain has TRBV2 and TRBJ2-2; 9 nucleotides line up with TRBD2. The V gene's germline CDR1 is SNHLY and CDR2 FYNNEI. CDR3 length: 15 amino acids. The ends lost 7 bases at V and 7 bases at J; junction bases unmatched: 10. The CDR3 sequence is CASTLAGGPIGELFF. CDR3 nucleotide sequence: TGTGCCAGCACCCTCGCGGGAGGGCCTATCGGGGAGCTGTTTTTT.

The chain combines TRBV19 with TRBJ2-5; 8 bases agree with TRBD1. Looked up from germline, CDR1 is LNHDA and CDR2 is SQIVND (reference sequence). V shed 4 bases and J 2 bases; nucleotides not matched to a gene: 6. The CDR3 is 15 amino acids. CDR3 nucleotide sequence: TGTGCCAGTAGTACCCAGAGGACAGGGCAAGAGACCCAGTACTTC. This translates into CASSTQRTGQETQYF. The full variable domain, in which reference TRBV19 and TRBJ2-5 provide the parts outside the CDR3, is DGGITQSPKYLFRKEGQNVTLSCEQNLNHDAMYWYRQDPGQGLRLIYYSQIVNDFQKGDIAEGYSVSREKKESFPLTVTSAQKNPTAFYLCASSTQRTGQETQYFGPGTRLLVL.

The rearrangement links TRBV28 to TRBJ1-2; D might be TRBD1 (6 bases). From germline, CDR1 is MDHEN and CDR2 SYDVKM. The CDR3 loop spans 13 amino acids. V lost 3 bases, J lost 6 bases, and 11 bases lay in between. The CDR3 protein is CASSFANRDGYTF. As DNA, the CDR3 is TGTGCCAGCAGTTTTGCTAACAGGGATGGCTACACCTTC.

This clone was seen a few times. The rearrangement uses TRBV7-2 and TRBJ2-7; weak D call: TRBD2 (6 bases). Trimming stripped 1 base from V and 0 bases from J, with 13 bases between. The CDR3 spans 16 residues. The germline V gene has CDR1 SGHTA and CDR2 FQGNSA. CDR3 loop: CASSLVGGISSYEQYF. The CDR3 DNA follows: TGTGCCAGCAGCTTAGTGGGCGGGATCAGCTCCTACGAGCAGTACTTC.

This chain links TRBV6-5 with TRBJ2-3; 11 bases fit TRBD2. Germline V CDR1 and CDR2: MNHEY, SVGAGI. Trimming removed 5 bases from V and 2 bases from J; junction bases left unmatched: 3. The CDR3 spans 15 residues. The CDR3 DNA follows: TGTGCCAGCAGTCGACTAGCGGGACCCACAGATACGCAGTATTTT. It yields the protein CASSRLAGPTDTQYF.

The chain uses TRBV25-1 and TRBJ2-1, with D perhaps matching TRBD2 (5 bases). Per germline, CDR1 MGHDK and CDR2 SYGVNS. The CDR3 is 16 amino acids. V gave up 3 bases and J gave up 2 bases, with 14 bases separating them. The CDR3 DNA sequence: TGTGCCAGCAGTGACCCTGGGAGATTAGCCTACAATGAGCAGTTCTTC. Residues: CASSDPGRLAYNEQFF.

This chain uses TRBV2 with TRBJ2-1; 7 bases match TRBD1. With V trimmed by 10 bases and J by 7 bases, 7 bases remained unmatched. Germline V gene sequence: CDR1 SNHLY, CDR2 FYNNEI. The CDR3 has 12 amino acids. CDR3 sequence reads: CATNLQGNEQFF. CDR3 DNA sequence: TGTGCCACCAACTTACAGGGGAATGAGCAGTTCTTC.

This clone was recorded a few times. This chain uses TRBV27 with TRBJ1-5; TRBD1 is a possible D gene (6 bases). Germline lookup yields CDR1 MNHEY and CDR2 SMNVEV (reference sequence). The CDR3 totals 16 residues. The ends were cut back, 0 bases at V and 6 bases at J, with 15 bases in the middle. CDR3 protein: CASSLSLGAGAQPQHF. In DNA form, the CDR3 reads TGTGCCAGCAGTTTATCGCTAGGGGCGGGGGCTCAGCCCCAGCATTTT.

This clone was picked up one time. The J gene is TRBJ2-7, the V gene TRBV27; D not resolved. V lost 3 bases to trimming and J lost 0 bases, with 6 bases between them. The CDR3 runs 13 residues. The germline CDR1 and CDR2 sequences are MNHEY and SMNVEV (reference sequence). CDR3 DNA sequence: TGTGCCAGCAGTTTTCAGGCCTCCTACGAGCAGTACTTC. It encodes CASSFQASYEQYF.

The rearrangement links TRBV6-5 to TRBJ1-5; maybe TRBD1 (5 bases). The germline gives CDR1 MNHEY, CDR2 SVGAGI. Trimming pared 4 bases from V and 5 bases from J, leaving 12 bases between. The CDR3 extends over 14 amino acids. CDR3 DNA sequence: TGTGCCAGCAGTTCCGACAGCTCCTATCAGCCCCAGCATTTT. As protein: CASSSDSSYQPQHF.

Comments on this clone: A junction end diverges from the germline sequence, so it may reflect a read error. This chain joins TRBV6-1 and TRBJ2-2, with 7 nucleotides matching TRBD2. The CDR3 sequence is 16 residues long. Germline CDR1 and CDR2: MNHNS and SASEGT. CDR3 loop: CASSEPGRANTGELFF. CDR3 DNA: TGTGCCAGCAGTGAACCGGGGAGGGCGAACACCGGAGAGCTGTTTTTT.

For this clone: A read error may produce the germline difference seen at one junction end. The V and J genes are TRBV28 and TRBJ1-5, with D unclear. The CDR3 has 13 amino acids. The germline V gene encodes CDR1 MDHEN and CDR2 SYDVKM. CDR3 loop: CASSPSRNQLQHF. The CDR3 DNA reads as TGTGCCAGCAGTCCCTCCAGGAATCAGCTCCAGCATTTT.

Points on this clone: One junction end disagrees with the germline gene, perhaps due to a read error. The chain recombines TRBV7-7 with TRBJ2-1; D is unclear. This CDR3 spans 14 amino acids. Per germline, CDR1 SSHAT and CDR2 FNYEAQ (reference sequence). CDR3: CASSLAGSHNEQFF. For the CDR3, the DNA is TGTGCTAGCAGCTTAGCTGGTAGCCACAATGAGCAGTTCTTC.

V is TRBV30 and J is TRBJ1-5; D uncertain. The V and J ends lost 0 bases and 3 bases respectively, with 9 bases between them. The CDR3 runs to 14 residues. Germline CDR1 GTSNPN, CDR2 SVGIG (reference sequence). DNA of the CDR3: TGTGCCTGGAGTGTATCGAGCTACAATCAGCCCCAGCATTTT. This gives the protein CAWSVSSYNQPQHF.

The rearrangement joins TRBV9 to TRBJ1-3; weak D call: TRBD1 (5 bases). Trimming shortened V by 0 bases and J by 4 bases, and 11 bases separated the two germline ends. Germline V gene sequence: CDR1 SGDLS, CDR2 YYNGEE. The CDR3 is 15 amino acids. The CDR3 protein is CASSVGSGWGNTIYF. The CDR3 DNA follows: TGTGCCAGCAGCGTAGGTTCAGGGTGGGGAAACACCATATATTTT.

A word on this clone: The same CDR3 is also encoded by other DNA sequences in this sample. The rearrangement joins TRBV3-1 (or the pseudogene TRBV3-2) to TRBJ2-1; 10 nucleotides align to TRBD2. The CDR3 totals 15 residues. In germline, CDR1 is LGHDT, CDR2 YNNKEL (reference sequence). Trimming removed 1 base from V and 7 bases from J; junction bases left unmatched: 4. The CDR3 here is CASSQGASGGNEQFF. CDR3 coding DNA: TGTGCCAGCAGCCAAGGGGCTAGCGGGGGTAATGAGCAGTTCTTC.

V usage is TRBV5-8 and J usage is TRBJ1-1; 9 bases are a match to TRBD1. From germline, CDR1 is SGHTS and CDR2 YDEGEE. Losses at the gene ends were 3 bases for V and 6 bases for J; bases not matched to a gene: 6. The CDR3 totals 14 residues. The CDR3 nucleotides read TGTGCCAGCAGCTCGGGACAGGGTTTCGCTGAAGCTTTCTTT. As protein: CASSSGQGFAEAFF.

The rearrangement joins TRBV27 to TRBJ2-5; 9 bases match TRBD1. J was trimmed by 0 bases and V by 3 bases; bases with no gene match: 2. Germline lookup yields CDR1 MNHEY and CDR2 SMNVEV (reference sequence). The CDR3 runs 15 residues. CDR3 bases: TGTGCCAGCAGTTTTGGACAGGGGTACCAAGAGACCCAGTACTTC. Its translation is CASSFGQGYQETQYF.

This clone was counted a single time. The gene calls are TRBV6-5 and TRBJ2-7; 7 bases agree with TRBD2. Germline V CDR1 and CDR2: MNHEY, SVGAGI. The length of the CDR3 is 13 residues. V dropped 6 bases and J dropped 3; count of bases not matched to a gene: 5. DNA of the CDR3: TGTGCCAGCAGCCGGGACTACGACTACGAGCAGTACTTC. Protein sequence: CASSRDYDYEQYF.

The chain employs TRBV9 and TRBJ2-1; the match to TRBD1 covers 9 bases. CDR3 length equals 15 residues. Unmatched junction bases numbered 3, after V lost 0 bases and J lost 5 bases. Germline CDR1 reads SGDLS; CDR2 reads YYNGEE. The CDR3: CASSVVGQGHNEQFF. CDR3 nucleotide sequence: TGTGCCAGCAGCGTAGTGGGACAGGGCCACAATGAGCAGTTCTTC.

As regards this clone: An end of the junction does not agree with germline; a read error may underlie this. The genes are TRBV7-7 and TRBJ1-1; the D gene is possibly TRBD1 (6 bases). CDR1 and CDR2 (germline): SSHAT, FNYEAQ (reference sequence). The CDR3 has 12 residues. CDR3 nucleotide sequence: TGTGCTAGCAGCCAGGTGGGGGGGCCCGTTTTCTTT. It encodes CASSQVGGPVFF.

This clone was seen just once. Its ends do not fully match the called genes, so a read error is possible. The chain joins TRBV2 to TRBJ2-7; weak D call: TRBD1 (6 bases). The CDR3 consists of 17 residues. Germline V lookup: CDR1 SNHLY, CDR2 FYNNEI. Here the CDR3 reads CASSEGRTAAISYEQYF. CDR3 in DNA: TGTGCCAGCAGCGAAGGTAGGACAGCCGCCATCTCCTACGAGCAGTACTTC. The variable domain in full, with the rest retrieved from reference TRBV2 and TRBJ2-7, is EPEVTQTPSHQVTQMGQEVILRCVPISNHLYFYWYRQILGQKVEFLVSFYNNEISEKSEIFDDQFSVERPDGSNFTLKIRSTKLEDSAMYFCASSEGRTAAISYEQYFGPGTRLTVT.

The gene calls are TRBV9 and TRBJ2-5; 12 nucleotides align to TRBD2. The V gene end was trimmed by 5 bases and the J gene end by 5 bases; junction bases not matched to a gene: 22. The CDR3 extends over 20 amino acids. Germline V gene sequence: CDR1 SGDLS, CDR2 YYNGEE. CDR3: CASSPSQSGLAGRSPETQYF. For the CDR3, the DNA is TGTGCCAGCAGTCCTTCTCAAAGCGGACTAGCGGGAAGGTCCCCTGAGACCCAGTACTTC.